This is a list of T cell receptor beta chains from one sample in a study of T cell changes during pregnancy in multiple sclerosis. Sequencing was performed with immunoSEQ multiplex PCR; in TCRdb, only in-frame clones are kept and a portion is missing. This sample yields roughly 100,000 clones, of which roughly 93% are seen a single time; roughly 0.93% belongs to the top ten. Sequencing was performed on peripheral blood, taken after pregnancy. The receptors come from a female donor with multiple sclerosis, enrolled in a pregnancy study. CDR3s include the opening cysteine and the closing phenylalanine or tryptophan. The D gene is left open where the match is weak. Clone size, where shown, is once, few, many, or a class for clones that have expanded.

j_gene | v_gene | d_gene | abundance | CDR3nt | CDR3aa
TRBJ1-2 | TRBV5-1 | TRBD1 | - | TGCGCCAGCAGCTTGGGGGACAGGGAAACGATCGCAGCTAACTATGGCTACACCTTC | CASSLGDRETIAANYGYTF
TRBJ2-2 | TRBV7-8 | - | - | TGTGCCAGCAGCCAGGACTTCACCGGGGAGCTGTTTTTT | CASSQDFTGELFF
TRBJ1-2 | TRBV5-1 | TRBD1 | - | TGCGCCAGCAGCTCGTCGACAGGGTCGAACTATGGCTACACCTTC | CASSSSTGSNYGYTF
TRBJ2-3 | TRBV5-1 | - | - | TGCGCCAGCAGCTTGGCCGGGGAAGATACGCAGTATTTT | CASSLAGEDTQYF
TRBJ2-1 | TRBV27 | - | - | TGTGTACCAAGGTCAGGGGAGCAGTTCTTC | CVPRSGEQFF
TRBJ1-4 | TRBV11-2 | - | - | TGTGCCAGCAGCTTATCCCCCTCGGCAGGGAATAATGAAAAACTGTTTTTT | CASSLSPSAGNNEKLFF
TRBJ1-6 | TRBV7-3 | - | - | TGTGCCAGCAGCGACGGGGGGCCACCCCTCCACTTT | CASSDGGPPLHF
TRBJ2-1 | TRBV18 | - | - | TGTGCCAGCTCACGGGAGAATGAGCAGTTCTTC | CASSRENEQFF
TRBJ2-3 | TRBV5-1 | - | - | TGCGCCAGCAGCTATACAGGGTGGGGCACAGATACGCAGTATTTT | CASSYTGWGTDTQYF
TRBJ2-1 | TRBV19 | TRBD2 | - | TGTGCCAGTAGTCCTCCGGGACTAGCGGGATATTCCTACAATGAGCAGTTCTTC | CASSPPGLAGYSYNEQFF
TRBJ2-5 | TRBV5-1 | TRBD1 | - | TGCGCCAGCAGCCAGACAGGGGAAGAGACCCAGTACTTC | CASSQTGEETQYF
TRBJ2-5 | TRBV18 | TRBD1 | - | TGTGCCAGCTCACCCGGCATAGGGGGCGAGACCCAGTACTTC | CASSPGIGGETQYF
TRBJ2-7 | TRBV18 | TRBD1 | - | TGTGCCAGCTCACCACCGGGGACCAGCGACAGGGGAATCTACGAGCAGTACTTC | CASSPPGTSDRGIYEQYF
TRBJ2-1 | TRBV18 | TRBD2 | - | TGTGCCAGCTCACCACAGAGGAAGTTAGCGGGGGGCCCGTTCTTC | CASSPQRKLAGGPFF
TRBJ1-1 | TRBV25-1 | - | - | TGTGCCAGCAGTGACCAGGTCACGTCTGAAGCTTTCTTT | CASSDQVTSEAFF
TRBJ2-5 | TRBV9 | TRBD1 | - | TGTGCCAGCAGCCCCGAGCTAACAGGGGTCGAGACCCAGTACTTC | CASSPELTGVETQYF
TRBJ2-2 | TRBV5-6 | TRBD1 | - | TGTGCCAGCAGCCGCACAGGGGTCGTCGGGGAGCTGTTTTTT | CASSRTGVVGELFF
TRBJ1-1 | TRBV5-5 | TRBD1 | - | TGTGCCAGCAGCGCAGGGACAGGGGGTTTTAAGGAAGCTTTCTTT | CASSAGTGGFKEAFF
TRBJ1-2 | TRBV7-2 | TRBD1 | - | TGTGCCAGCAGCACCTGGACAGGGGGAGACTATGGCTACACCTTC | CASSTWTGGDYGYTF
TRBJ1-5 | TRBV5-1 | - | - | TGCGCCAGCAGCTTGATCGCAGGGCCGAATCAGCCCCAGCATTTT | CASSLIAGPNQPQHF
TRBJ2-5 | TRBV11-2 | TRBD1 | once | TGTGCCAGCAGCACCCGGGACAGGGAGGAGACCCAGTACTTC | CASSTRDREETQYF
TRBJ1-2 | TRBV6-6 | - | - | TGTGCCAGCAGTTACTCACAGTTTAACTATGGCTACACCTTC | CASSYSQFNYGYTF
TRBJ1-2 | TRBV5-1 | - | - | TGCGCCAGCAGCTTGGTGAAGTCAAGGGGAAGCCCCTATGGCTACACCTTC | CASSLVKSRGSPYGYTF
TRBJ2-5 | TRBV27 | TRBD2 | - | TGTGCCAGCACTCACCTAGGGGCTAGCGGGGGGGCAATACGTTGGGAGACCCAGTACTTC | CASTHLGASGGAIRWETQYF
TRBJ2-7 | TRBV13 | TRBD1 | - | TGTGCCAGCAGCGGAGACAGGGGACACGAGCAGTACTTC | CASSGDRGHEQYF
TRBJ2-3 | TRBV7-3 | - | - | TGTGCCAGCAGCTTAGAGCGGGCAGATACGCAGTATTTT | CASSLERADTQYF
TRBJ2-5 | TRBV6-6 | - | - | TGTGCCAGCTCGAGGGCGTTACGAGAGACCCAGTACTTC | CASSRALRETQYF
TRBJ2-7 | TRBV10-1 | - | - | TGCGCCTGCCACCTGACACGCTTAGGACGGGGAGAGTACGAGCAGTACTTC | CACHLTRLGRGEYEQYF
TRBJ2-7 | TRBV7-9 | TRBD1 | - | TGTGCCAGCAGCTTAGCTCGTGGTGGGACAGGGATTGAGCAGTACTTC | CASSLARGGTGIEQYF
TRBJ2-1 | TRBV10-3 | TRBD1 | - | TGTGCCATCAGAAAGGACAGGGATGGCTACAATGAGCAGTTCTTC | CAIRKDRDGYNEQFF
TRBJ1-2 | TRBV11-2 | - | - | TGTGCCAGCAGCTTATTCTCCGGGTCTTACGGCGACTATGGCTACACCTTC | CASSLFSGSYGDYGYTF
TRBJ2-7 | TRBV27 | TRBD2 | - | TGTGCCAGCGGCCGTCCCGGGAGGGGTTTCGACGAGCAGTACTTC | CASGRPGRGFDEQYF
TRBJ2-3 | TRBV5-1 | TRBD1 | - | TGCGCCAGCAGGACAGGGGGCCGCACAGATACGCAGTATTTT | CASRTGGRTDTQYF
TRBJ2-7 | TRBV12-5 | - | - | TGTGCTAGTGGTCACAGGGACCGCTCCTACGAGCAGTACTTC | CASGHRDRSYEQYF
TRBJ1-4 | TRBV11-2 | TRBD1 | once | TGTGCCAGCAGTTTTAGCGGGACAGGGAATGAAAAACTGTTTTTT | CASSFSGTGNEKLFF
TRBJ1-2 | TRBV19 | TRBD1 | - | TGTGCCAGTAGTTCTCTGGGGGACAGCCTCAACTATGGCTACACCTTC | CASSSLGDSLNYGYTF
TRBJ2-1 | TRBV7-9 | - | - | TGTGCCAGCGACGGGGAGGGGGTCTACTACAATGAGCAGTTCTTC | CASDGEGVYYNEQFF
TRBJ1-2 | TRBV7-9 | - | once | TGTGCCAGCAGCGTCGGAGCTAACTATGGCTACACCTTC | CASSVGANYGYTF
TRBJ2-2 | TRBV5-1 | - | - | TGCGCCAGCAGCCATCCCCAGGAAAAAATCACCGGGGAGCTGTTTTTT | CASSHPQEKITGELFF
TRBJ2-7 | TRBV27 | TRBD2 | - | TGTGCCAGCAGTTCAAGACTAGCGGGAGGAGGCGAGCAGTACTTC | CASSSRLAGGGEQYF
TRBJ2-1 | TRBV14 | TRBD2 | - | TGTGCCAGCAGCCGCATTGGCGGGAGGGCCTACAATGAGCAGTTCTTC | CASSRIGGRAYNEQFF
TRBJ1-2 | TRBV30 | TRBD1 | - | TGTGCCTGGACCTCCCCGGGACAGGGAACGTATGGCTACACCTTC | CAWTSPGQGTYGYTF
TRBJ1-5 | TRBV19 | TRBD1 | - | TGTGCCAGTAGTAGTGGGACAGGTAGCAATCAGCCCCAGCATTTT | CASSSGTGSNQPQHF
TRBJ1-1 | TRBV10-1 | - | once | TGCGCCAGCAGTTCGCGTCGGGAGTTCACTGAAGCTTTCTTT | CASSSRREFTEAFF
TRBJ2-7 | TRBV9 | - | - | TGTGCCAGCAGCCCCCCCGGCGGGGAATCGTACGAGCAGTACTTC | CASSPPGGESYEQYF